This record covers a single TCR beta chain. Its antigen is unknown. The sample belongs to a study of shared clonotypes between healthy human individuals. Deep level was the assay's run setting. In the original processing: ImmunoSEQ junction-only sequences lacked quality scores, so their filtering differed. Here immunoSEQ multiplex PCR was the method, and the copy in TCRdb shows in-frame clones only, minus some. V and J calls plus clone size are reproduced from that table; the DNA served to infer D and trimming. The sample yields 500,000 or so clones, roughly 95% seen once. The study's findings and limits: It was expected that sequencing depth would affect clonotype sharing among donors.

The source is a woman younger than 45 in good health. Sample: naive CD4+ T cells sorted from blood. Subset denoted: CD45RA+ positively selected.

The CDR3 is CASSLFWTASSGANVLTF. CDR3 nucleotide sequence: TGTGCCAGCAGCTTATTCTGGACGGCAAGCTCTGGGGCCAACGTCCTGACTTTC. The genes are TRBV11-3 and TRBJ2-6, with D hard to call. Per germline, CDR1 SGHNT and CDR2 YENEEA. The CDR3 runs 18 residues. V lost 2 bases to trimming and J lost 0 bases, with 14 bases between them.